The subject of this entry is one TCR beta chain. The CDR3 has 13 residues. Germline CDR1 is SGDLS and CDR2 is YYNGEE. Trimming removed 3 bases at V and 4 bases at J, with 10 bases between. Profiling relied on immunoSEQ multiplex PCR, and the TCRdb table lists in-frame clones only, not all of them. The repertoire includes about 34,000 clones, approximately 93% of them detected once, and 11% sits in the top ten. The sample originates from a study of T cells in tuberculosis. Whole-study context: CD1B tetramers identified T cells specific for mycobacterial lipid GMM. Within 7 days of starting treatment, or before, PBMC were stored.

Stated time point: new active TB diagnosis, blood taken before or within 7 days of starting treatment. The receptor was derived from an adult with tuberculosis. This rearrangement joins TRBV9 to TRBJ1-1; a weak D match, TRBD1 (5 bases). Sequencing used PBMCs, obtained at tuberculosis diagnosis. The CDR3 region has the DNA TGTGCCAGCAGCGAAACTGACAGCACTGAAGCTTTCTTT. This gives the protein CASSETDSTEAFF.